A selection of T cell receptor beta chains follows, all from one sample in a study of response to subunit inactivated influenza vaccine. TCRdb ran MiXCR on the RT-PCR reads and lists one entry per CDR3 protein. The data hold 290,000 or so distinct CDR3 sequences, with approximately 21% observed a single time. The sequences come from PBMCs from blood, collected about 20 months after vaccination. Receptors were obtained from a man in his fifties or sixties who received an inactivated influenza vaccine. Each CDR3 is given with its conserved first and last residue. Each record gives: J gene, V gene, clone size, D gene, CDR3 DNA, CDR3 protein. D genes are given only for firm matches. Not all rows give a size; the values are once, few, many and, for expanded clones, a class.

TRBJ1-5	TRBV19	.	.	TGTGCCAGTAGTATAAAGGCCCTGAGGTTCGGGAGCAATCAGCCCCAGCATTTT	CASSIKALRFGSNQPQHF
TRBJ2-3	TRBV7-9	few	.	TGTGCCAGCAGCTTAGGCCTCAACAGGGAGCTCACAGATACGCAGTATTTT	CASSLGLNRELTDTQYF
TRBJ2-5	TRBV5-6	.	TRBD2	TGTGCCAGCAGCTTGGATTCCTGGGCGGGAGGGCCCCAAGAGACCCAGTACTTC	CASSLDSWAGGPQETQYF
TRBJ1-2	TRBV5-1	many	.	TGCGCCAGCAATTCGCCGGGGGGCTATGGCTACACCTTC	CASNSPGGYGYTF
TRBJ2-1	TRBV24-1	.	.	TGTGCCACCAGTGGGAAGTCATCCTACAATGAGCAGTTCTTC	CATSGKSSYNEQFF
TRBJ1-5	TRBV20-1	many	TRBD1	TGCAGTGCTTTGACAGGGGAGGGTCATCAGCCCCAGCATTTT	CSALTGEGHQPQHF
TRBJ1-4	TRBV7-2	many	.	TGTGCCAGCAGCTTAGACGGAACTATAAATGAAAAACTGTTTTTT	CASSLDGTINEKLFF
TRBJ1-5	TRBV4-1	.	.	TGCGCCAGCAGCCAAGTTTTCAGGTCTTCGCGGGGGAGCAATCAGCCCCAGCATTTT	CASSQVFRSSRGSNQPQHF
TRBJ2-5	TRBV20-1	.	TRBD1	TGCAGTGCCGACGACAGGGACCAAGAGACCCAGTACTTC	CSADDRDQETQYF
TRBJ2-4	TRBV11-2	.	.	TGTGCCAGCAGCCCTCCCAGGGTGAGAAACATTCAGTACTTC	CASSPPRVRNIQYF
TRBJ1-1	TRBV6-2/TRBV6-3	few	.	TGTGCCAGCAGTAGCGGGTTCAGGACTGAAGCTTTCTTT	CASSSGFRTEAFF
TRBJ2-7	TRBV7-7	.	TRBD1	TGTGCTAGCAGTCCCGGGACAGGGGGAGTATACGAGCAGTACTTC	CASSPGTGGVYEQYF
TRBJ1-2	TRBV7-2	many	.	TGTGCCAGCAGCCTTGGACCGGCCTATGGCTACACCTTC	CASSLGPAYGYTF
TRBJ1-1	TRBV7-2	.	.	TGTGCCAGCAGCCCTCAGGGGTCAACTGAAGCTTTCTTT	CASSPQGSTEAFF
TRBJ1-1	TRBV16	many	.	TGTGCCAGCAGCCAATCCGGGGTCAGGGAGGTTTTCTTT	CASSQSGVREVFF
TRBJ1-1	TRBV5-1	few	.	TGCGCCAGCAGCCCAGGGGCGGTCACTGAAGCTTTCTTT	CASSPGAVTEAFF
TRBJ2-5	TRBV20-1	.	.	TGCAGTGCTAGAGGTGGGGGACGGGAGACCCAGTACTTC	CSARGGGRETQYF
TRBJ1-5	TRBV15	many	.	TGTGCCACCAGTCCTAATAGGGGGAGTCAGCCCCAGCATTTT	CATSPNRGSQPQHF
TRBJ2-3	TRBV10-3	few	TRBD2	TGTGCCATCACCGCCGGAGGAAGGCGGGAGGGGGTGGATACGCAGTATTTT	CAITAGGRREGVDTQYF
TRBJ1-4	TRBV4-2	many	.	TGTGCCAGCAGCCAAGAAGGGGGAGAAAAACTGTTTTTT	CASSQEGGEKLFF
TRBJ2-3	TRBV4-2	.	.	TGTGCCAGCAGCCAAGACCGGGGTAGCGGAATGAGCACAGATACGCAGTATTTT	CASSQDRGSGMSTDTQYF
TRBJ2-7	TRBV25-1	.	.	TGTGCCAGCAGTGGATGGACGGGGAATAAGCAGTACTTC	CASSGWTGNKQYF
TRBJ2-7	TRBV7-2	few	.	TGTGCCAGCAGCTTAGTTCCCCTTGTCGAGCAGTACTTC	CASSLVPLVEQYF
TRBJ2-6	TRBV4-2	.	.	TGTGCCAGCAGCCAGGGGATCTCTGGGGCCAACGTCCTGACTTTC	CASSQGISGANVLTF
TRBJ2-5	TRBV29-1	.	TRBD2	TGCAGCGTTGACCTCGGGGGGTTAGAGACCCAGTACTTC	CSVDLGGLETQYF
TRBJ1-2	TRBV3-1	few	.	TGTGCCAGCAGCCGGGCGGACCAACGGTCAGGCTACACCTTC	CASSRADQRSGYTF
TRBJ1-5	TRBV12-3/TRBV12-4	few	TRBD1	TGTGCCAGCAGTGTCGGGACAGTTGATAGCAATCAGCCCCAGCATTTT	CASSVGTVDSNQPQHF
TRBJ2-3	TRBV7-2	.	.	TGTGCCAGCAGCTTAGGCCCCCTAAATACGCAGTATTTT	CASSLGPLNTQYF
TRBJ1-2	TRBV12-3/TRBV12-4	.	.	TGTGCCAGCAGTTTAGCGCCCGGAGGCGGGTATGGCTACACCTTC	CASSLAPGGGYGYTF
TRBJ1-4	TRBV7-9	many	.	TGTGCCAGCAGCCGGAGTGAGGCCACTTCAGGCAAAAAACTGTTTTTT	CASSRSEATSGKKLFF
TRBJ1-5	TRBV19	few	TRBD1	TGTGCCAGTAGTAACGACAGGGGTAATCAGCCCCAGCATTTT	CASSNDRGNQPQHF
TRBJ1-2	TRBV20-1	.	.	TGCAGTGCTAGAGATTCCAGAAATTATGGCTACACCTTC	CSARDSRNYGYTF
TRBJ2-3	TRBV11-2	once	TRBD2	TGTGCCAGCAGCTTAGCCCCGGGCGGGGGGGGTCAAGATACGCAGTATTTT	CASSLAPGGGGQDTQYF
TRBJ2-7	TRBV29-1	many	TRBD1	TGCAGCGTTGAAGAGAAGGGACAGGGTTCCTACGAGCAGTACTTC	CSVEEKGQGSYEQYF
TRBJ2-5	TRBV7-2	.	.	TGTGCCAGCAGCTTCACCCAGCCTGGGACCCAGTACTTC	CASSFTQPGTQYF
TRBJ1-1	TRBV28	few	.	TGTGCCAGCAGTCCCACGTCGAACACTGAAGCTTTCTTT	CASSPTSNTEAFF
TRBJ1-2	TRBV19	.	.	TGTGCCAGTAGTATTTTGAGTGGAGCTAACTATGGCTACACCTTC	CASSILSGANYGYTF
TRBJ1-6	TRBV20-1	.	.	TGCAGTGCTACAGGAGATTATAATTCACCCCTCCACTTT	CSATGDYNSPLHF
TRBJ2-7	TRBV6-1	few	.	TGTGCCAGCAGTGAAAACGGTGGAACCTACGAGCAGTACTTC	CASSENGGTYEQYF
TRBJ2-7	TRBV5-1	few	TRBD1	TGCGCCAGCAGCCGACGGACAGGCCTCTTGGGCGAGCAGTACTTC	CASSRRTGLLGEQYF
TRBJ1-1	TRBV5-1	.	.	TGCGCCAGCAGCGAAAATACTGAAGCTTTCTTT	CASSENTEAFF
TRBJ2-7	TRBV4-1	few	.	TGCGCCAGCAGCCAAGATCAGGGACGCTCCTACGAGCAGTACTTC	CASSQDQGRSYEQYF
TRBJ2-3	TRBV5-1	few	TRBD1	TGCGCCAGCAGCCAAATGACAGGGCTCACAGATACGCAGTATTTT	CASSQMTGLTDTQYF
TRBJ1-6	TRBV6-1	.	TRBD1	TGTGCCAGCAGACCCATCTCAACAGGGGGGTTTAATTCACCCCTCCACTTT	CASRPISTGGFNSPLHF
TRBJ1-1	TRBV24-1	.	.	TGTGCCACCAGTGGATACGACGGCCGGAACACTGAAGCTTTCTTT	CATSGYDGRNTEAFF
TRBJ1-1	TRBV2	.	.	TGTGCCAGCAGTGATAGGGTGGACACTGAAGCTTTCTTT	CASSDRVDTEAFF
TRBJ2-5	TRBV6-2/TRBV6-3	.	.	TGTGCCAGCAGAACAGGGTTAAAGACCCAGTACTTC	CASRTGLKTQYF
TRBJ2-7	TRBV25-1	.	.	TGTGCCAGCCGCCCCCGGGGAACGTACGAGCAGTACTTC	CASRPRGTYEQYF
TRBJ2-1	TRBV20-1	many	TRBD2	TGCAGTCCCATCTCACTAGCGGGGGGCCTCACGACCTACAATGAGCAGTTCTTC	CSPISLAGGLTTYNEQFF
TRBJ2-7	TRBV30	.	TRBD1	TGTGCCTGCGGGGACAGGGGATACGAGCAGTACTTC	CACGDRGYEQYF
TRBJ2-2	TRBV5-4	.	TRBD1	TGTGCCAGCAGCGACGGGACAGGGGGAGTCACCGGGGAGCTGTTTTTT	CASSDGTGGVTGELFF
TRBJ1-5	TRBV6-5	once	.	TGTGCCAGCAGTTACTCGAATCACTGGTTTGTTCAGCCCCAGCATTTT	CASSYSNHWFVQPQHF
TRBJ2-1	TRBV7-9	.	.	TGTGCCAGCAGCTTACGAGGCCGGATCGATGAGCAGTTCTTC	CASSLRGRIDEQFF
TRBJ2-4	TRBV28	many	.	TGTGCCAGCAGTCTTGGGACTGGGCGCGACATTCAGTACTTC	CASSLGTGRDIQYF
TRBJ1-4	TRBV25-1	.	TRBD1	TGTGCCAGCAGTGAGTGGGACAGGGGGGAGAATGAAAAACTGTTTTTT	CASSEWDRGENEKLFF
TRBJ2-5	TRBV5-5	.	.	TGTGCCAGCAGCTTGAGGTACAGGGCGGGAGAGACCCAGTACTTC	CASSLRYRAGETQYF
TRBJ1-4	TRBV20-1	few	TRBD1	TGCAGTGCGCAGACCGGGACAGACAATGAAAAACTGTTTTTT	CSAQTGTDNEKLFF
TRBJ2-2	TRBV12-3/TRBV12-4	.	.	TGTGCCAGCACCATCCCAAGGGAGCGAACCGGGGAGCTGTTTTTT	CASTIPRERTGELFF
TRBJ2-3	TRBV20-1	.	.	TGCAGTGCAGCCAGGACGGGCGATACGCAGTATTTT	CSAARTGDTQYF
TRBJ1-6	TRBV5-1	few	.	TGCGCCAGCAGCTTAACTGGCAGGTTCGCCACGGGGGTTGATTCACCCCTCCACTTT	CASSLTGRFATGVDSPLHF